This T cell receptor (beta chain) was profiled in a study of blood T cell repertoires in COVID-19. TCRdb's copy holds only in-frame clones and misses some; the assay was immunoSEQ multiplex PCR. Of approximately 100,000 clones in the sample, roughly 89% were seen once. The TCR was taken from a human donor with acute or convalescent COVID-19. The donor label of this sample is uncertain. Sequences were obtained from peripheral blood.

CDR3 protein: CASSLGRSRAFF. DNA for the CDR3: TGTGCCAGCAGTTTAGGCAGGTCGAGAGCTTTCTTT. This chain joins TRBV28 and TRBJ1-1; D gene unclear. V lost 2 bases and J lost 10, with 11 bases in between. In germline, CDR1 is MDHEN, CDR2 SYDVKM. This CDR3 spans 12 amino acids.